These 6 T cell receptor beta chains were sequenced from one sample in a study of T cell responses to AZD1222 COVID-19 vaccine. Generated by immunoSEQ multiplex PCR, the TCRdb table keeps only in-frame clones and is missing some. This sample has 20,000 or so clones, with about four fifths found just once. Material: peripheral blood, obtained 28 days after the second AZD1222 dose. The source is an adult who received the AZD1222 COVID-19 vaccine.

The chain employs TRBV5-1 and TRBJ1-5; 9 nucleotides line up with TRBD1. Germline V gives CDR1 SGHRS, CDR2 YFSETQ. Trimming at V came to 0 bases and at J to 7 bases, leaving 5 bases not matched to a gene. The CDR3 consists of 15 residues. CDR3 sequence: CASSLGDRVDQPQHF. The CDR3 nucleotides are TGCGCCAGCAGCTTGGGGGACAGGGTTGACCAGCCCCAGCATTTT.

CDR3 loop: CASSLLGQGAAGKETQYF. The CDR3, as DNA: TGCGCCAGCAGCCTTTTGGGACAGGGGGCGGCCGGGAAAGAGACCCAGTACTTC. The chain couples TRBV4-1 to TRBJ2-5; 12 bases fit TRBD1. Per the germline V gene, CDR1 is MGHRA and CDR2 is YSYEKL. CDR3 length: 18 residues. V trimming: 4 bases; J trimming: 3 bases; junction bases outside the gene matches: 12.

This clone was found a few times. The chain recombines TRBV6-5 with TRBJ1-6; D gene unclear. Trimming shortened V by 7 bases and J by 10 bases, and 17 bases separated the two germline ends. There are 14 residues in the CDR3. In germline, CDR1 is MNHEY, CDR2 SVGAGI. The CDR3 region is CASTRQRVESPLHF. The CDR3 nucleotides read TGTGCCAGCACGAGGCAGAGGGTTGAATCACCCCTCCACTTT.

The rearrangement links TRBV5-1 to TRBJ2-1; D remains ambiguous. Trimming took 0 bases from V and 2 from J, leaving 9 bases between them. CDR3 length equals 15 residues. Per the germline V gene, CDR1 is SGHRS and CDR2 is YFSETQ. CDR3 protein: CASSLVAEAYNEQFF. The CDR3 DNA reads TGCGCCAGCAGCTTGGTGGCGGAAGCCTACAATGAGCAGTTCTTC.

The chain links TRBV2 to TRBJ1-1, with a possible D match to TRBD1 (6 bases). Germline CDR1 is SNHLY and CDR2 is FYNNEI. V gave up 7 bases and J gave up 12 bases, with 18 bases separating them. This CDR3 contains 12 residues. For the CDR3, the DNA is TGTGCCAGCAACCCCCGACAGGTTAAAACTTTCTTT. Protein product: CASNPRQVKTFF.

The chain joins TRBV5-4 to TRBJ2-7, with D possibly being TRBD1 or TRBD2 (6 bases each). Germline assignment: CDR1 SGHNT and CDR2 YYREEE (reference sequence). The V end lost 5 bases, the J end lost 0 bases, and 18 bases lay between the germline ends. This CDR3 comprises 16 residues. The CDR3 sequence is CASRAGLGGHSYEQYF. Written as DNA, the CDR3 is TGTGCCAGCAGGGCCGGTCTCGGGGGACACTCCTACGAGCAGTACTTC.